Presented here are 17 T cell receptor beta chains from one specimen sequenced in a study of T cells and Merkel cell carcinoma outcomes. Assay: immunoSEQ multiplex PCR; the TCRdb copy retains only in-frame clones and omits some. The sample lists 2,000 to 2,500 clones, more than 75% occurring once. Material for sequencing was tumor tissue from Merkel cell carcinoma. Receptors were obtained from a human donor with Merkel cell carcinoma.

This chain joins TRBV7-6 and TRBJ2-1; a possible D gene is TRBD2 (5 bases). Germline lookup yields CDR1 SGHVS and CDR2 FNYEAQ. CDR3 size: 13 residues. V lost 5 bases to trimming and J lost 10 bases, with 15 bases between them. This CDR3 is CASSPPPGVEQFF. CDR3 nucleotides: TGTGCCAGCAGCCCCCCGCCCGGGGTAGAGCAGTTCTTC.

This chain connects TRBV9 to TRBJ1-3; D not resolved. Trimming left V 3 bases short and J 0 bases short, with 7 bases between. CDR3 length: 14 residues. Germline V lookup: CDR1 SGDLS, CDR2 YYNGEE. DNA of the CDR3: TGTGCCAGCAGCGGTGGAGACTCTGGAAACACCATATATTTT. It codes for CASSGGDSGNTIYF.

The table lists this clone with a few counts. The chain couples TRBV30 to TRBJ2-1; perhaps TRBD2 as D (6 bases). The germline CDR1 and CDR2 sequences are GTSNPN and SVGIG (reference sequence). V lost 7 bases and J 5 bases, leaving 15 bases between the germline ends. The CDR3 covers 13 residues. CDR3: CALDYSGNNEQFF. The CDR3 DNA sequence: TGTGCCTTGGACTACTCGGGGAACAATGAGCAGTTCTTC.

The V gene is TRBV29-1, the J gene TRBJ2-7; no definite D call. This CDR3 has 10 amino acids. The ends were cut back, 6 bases at V and 2 bases at J, with 5 bases in the middle. Germline CDR1 is SQVTM and CDR2 is ANQGSEA. The CDR3 spells CSVSTYEQYF. The CDR3 nucleotides are TGCAGCGTGAGTACCTACGAGCAGTACTTC.

Concerning this clone: The junction departs from the called germline gene at one end, perhaps through a read error. This chain links TRBV30 with TRBJ2-7; a weak D match, TRBD1 (6 bases). The CDR3 runs to 15 residues. Germline values: CDR1 GTSNPN, CDR2 SVGIG (reference sequence). The CDR3 DNA reads as TGTACCTGGAGTGTGGGACGGGACAAAGCCTACGAGCAGTACTTC. As protein: CTWSVGRDKAYEQYF.

The rearrangement uses TRBV14 and TRBJ2-7, with D unclear. The V and J ends lost 4 bases and 3 bases respectively, with 7 bases between them. This CDR3 is built from 12 residues. Germline V gene data show CDR1 as SGHDN and CDR2 as FVKESK. CDR3 sequence: CASSPANYEQYF. The CDR3 nucleotides read TGTGCCAGCAGCCCGGCCAACTACGAGCAGTACTTC.

This chain uses TRBV4-1 with TRBJ2-4; weak D call: TRBD1 (6 bases). Germline V CDR1 and CDR2: MGHRA, YSYEKL. CDR3 length: 17 amino acids. Trimming pared 2 bases from V and 1 base from J, leaving 15 bases between. CDR3: CASSQPLTQGAKNIQYF. In DNA, the CDR3 is TGCGCCAGCAGCCAACCCTTAACGCAGGGGGCCAAAAACATTCAGTACTTC.

Written as DNA, the CDR3 is TGTGCCAGCAGCGTAGGGGGACAAACTGAAGCTTTCTTT. It encodes CASSVGGQTEAFF. The J gene is TRBJ1-1, the V gene TRBV9; D is perhaps TRBD1 (6 bases). The CDR3 consists of 13 residues. Trimming removed 0 bases from V and 5 bases from J, with 8 bases in between. Germline values: CDR1 SGDLS, CDR2 YYNGEE.

The chain couples TRBV11-2 to TRBJ2-5, with TRBD2 matching over 15 bases. The trim removed 7 bases at V and 0 bases at J, leaving 6 bases unmatched. Germline CDR1 is SGHAT and CDR2 is FQNNGV. This CDR3 has 17 residues. The CDR3 spells CASMGTSGGIHQETQYF. The CDR3 nucleotides read TGTGCCAGCATGGGGACTAGCGGGGGGATACACCAAGAGACCCAGTACTTC.

The rearrangement joins TRBV28 to TRBJ2-3; tentative D call: TRBD2 (5 bases). The V end was cut by 2 bases, the J end by 7 bases, with 13 bases between. From germline, CDR1 is MDHEN and CDR2 SYDVKM. This CDR3 spans 14 amino acids. CDR3 sequence reads: CASSLKSPGNTQYF. CDR3 DNA sequence: TGTGCCAGCAGTTTAAAGTCGCCCGGGAATACGCAGTATTTT.

The rearrangement uses TRBV7-9 and TRBJ2-5; D is perhaps TRBD1 (6 bases). Germline values: CDR1 SEHNR, CDR2 FQNEAQ (reference sequence). Trimming left V 5 bases short and J 6 bases short, with 13 bases between. This CDR3 is built from 13 residues. The CDR3 here is CASSPRGFKTQYF. The CDR3 DNA reads as TGTGCCAGCAGCCCCAGGGGATTTAAGACCCAGTACTTC.

This chain joins TRBV28 and TRBJ2-1, with 7 positions matching TRBD2. Trimming took 3 bases from V and 6 from J; bases not matched to a gene: 8. The CDR3 is 15 residues long. Germline V CDR1 and CDR2: MDHEN, SYDVKM. CDR3 in amino acids: CASSFTDGRINEQFF. DNA for the CDR3: TGTGCCAGCAGTTTTACGGACGGGAGGATCAATGAGCAGTTCTTC.

DNA of the CDR3: TGTGCCAGCAGCCCAGGGACAGCCTTTTGGGCCAAAAACATTCAGTACTTC. Residues: CASSPGTAFWAKNIQYF. The chain combines TRBV9 with TRBJ2-4, with TRBD1 identical over 7 bases. CDR1 and CDR2 (germline): SGDLS, YYNGEE. The junction had 11 bases not matched to a gene; V was cut back by 4 bases and J by 1 base. The CDR3 loop spans 17 amino acids. The entire variable domain, with the rest obtained from reference TRBV9 and TRBJ2-4, is as follows: DSGVTQTPKHLITATGQRVTLRCSPRSGDLSVYWYQQSLDQGLQFLIQYYNGEERAKGNILERFSAQQFPDLHSELNLSSLELGDSALYFCASSPGTAFWAKNIQYFGAGTRLSVL.

Worth noting for this clone: The same CDR3 is also encoded by other DNA sequences in this sample. V usage is TRBV9 and J usage is TRBJ1-3, with D unresolved. The CDR3 loop spans 11 amino acids. Trimming shortened V by 2 bases and J by 3 bases, and 0 bases separated the two germline ends. Germline V CDR1 and CDR2: SGDLS, YYNGEE. CDR3 sequence (DNA): TGTGCCAGCAGCGTTGGAAACACCATATATTTT. As protein: CASSVGNTIYF.

The rearrangement links TRBV4-1 to TRBJ2-2; the D gene could be TRBD1 or TRBD2 (5 bases each). This CDR3 is 14 amino acids long. Germline lookup yields CDR1 MGHRA and CDR2 YSYEKL. V was pared by 6 bases and J by 5 bases, with 13 bases between. Written as DNA, the CDR3 is TGCGCCAGCAGGGGACCGGGCGAAACCGGGGAGCTGTTTTTT. Amino acid sequence: CASRGPGETGELFF.

V usage is TRBV30 and J usage is TRBJ2-7, with 8 bases lining up with TRBD2. The V gene end was trimmed by 2 bases and the J gene end by 12 bases; junction bases not matched to a gene: 6. In germline, CDR1 is GTSNPN, CDR2 SVGIG (reference sequence). The CDR3 length is 11 residues. The CDR3 DNA reads as TGTGCCTGGAGTCCCGGGACTAGTCTGTACTTC. Amino acid sequence: CAWSPGTSLYF.

The chain recombines TRBV9 with TRBJ2-2, with 7 nucleotides matching TRBD1. The CDR3 runs 14 residues. The germline gives CDR1 SGDLS, CDR2 YYNGEE. The J segment lost 1 base and the V segment lost 5 bases, leaving 2 bases of the junction unmatched. The CDR3 DNA reads as TGTGCCAGCAGTGGGGACAGGAACACCGGGGAGCTGTTTTTT. It translates to CASSGDRNTGELFF.